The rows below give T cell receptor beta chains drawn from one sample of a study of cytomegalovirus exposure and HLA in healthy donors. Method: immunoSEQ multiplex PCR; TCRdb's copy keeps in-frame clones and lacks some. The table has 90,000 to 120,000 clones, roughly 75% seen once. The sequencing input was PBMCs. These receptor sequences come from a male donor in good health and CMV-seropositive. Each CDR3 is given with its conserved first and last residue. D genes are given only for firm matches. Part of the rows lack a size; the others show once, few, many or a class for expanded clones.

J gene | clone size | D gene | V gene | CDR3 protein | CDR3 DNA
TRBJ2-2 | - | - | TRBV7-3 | CASSLRAGSTGELFF | TGTGCCAGCAGCTTAAGGGCAGGCTCCACCGGGGAGCTGTTTTTT
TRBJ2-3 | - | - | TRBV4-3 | CASSQGTSGLDTQYF | TGCGCCAGCAGCCAAGGAACCTCAGGGCTAGATACGCAGTATTTT
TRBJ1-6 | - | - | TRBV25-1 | CASSEEGGSYNSPLHF | TGTGCCAGCAGTGAAGAAGGGGGATCCTATAATTCACCCCTCCACTTT
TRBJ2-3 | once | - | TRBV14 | CASSQLSVSTQYF | TGTGCCAGCAGCCAACTTTCAGTTTCTACGCAGTATTTT
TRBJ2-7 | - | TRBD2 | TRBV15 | CATSRARGGPVYEQYF | TGTGCCACCAGCAGAGCCCGCGGGGGGCCAGTCTACGAGCAGTACTTC
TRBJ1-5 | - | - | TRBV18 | CASSPYKSNQPQHF | TGTGCCAGCTCACCATACAAGAGCAATCAGCCCCAGCATTTT
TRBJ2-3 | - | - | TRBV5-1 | CASSFSKTESTDTQYF | TGCGCCAGCAGCTTTTCCAAGACAGAAAGCACAGATACGCAGTATTTT
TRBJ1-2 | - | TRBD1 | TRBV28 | CASQTGQIHGYTF | TGTGCCAGCCAGACGGGACAGATACATGGCTACACCTTC
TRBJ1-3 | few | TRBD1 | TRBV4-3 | CASSARQGNSGNTIYF | TGCGCCAGCAGCGCCCGACAGGGAAACTCTGGAAACACCATATATTTT
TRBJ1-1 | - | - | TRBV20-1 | CSASRATEAFF | TGCAGTGCTAGCAGGGCCACTGAAGCTTTCTTT
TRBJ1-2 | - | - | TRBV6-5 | CASSNNGNYGYTF | TGTGCCAGCAGTAACAACGGGAACTATGGCTACACCTTC
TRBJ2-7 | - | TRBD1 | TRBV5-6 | CASSIRDRLYYEQYF | TGTGCCAGCAGCATCCGGGACAGGCTCTACTACGAGCAGTACTTC
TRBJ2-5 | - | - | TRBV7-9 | CASSLVGTGNVETQYF | TGTGCCAGCAGCTTAGTAGGTACGGGGAACGTGGAGACCCAGTACTTC
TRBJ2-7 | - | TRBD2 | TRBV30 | CARTSGDSYEQYF | TGTGCCCGGACTAGCGGGGACTCCTACGAGCAGTACTTC
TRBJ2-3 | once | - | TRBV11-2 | CASSLRNTQYF | TGTGCCAGCAGCTTGCGGAATACGCAGTATTTT
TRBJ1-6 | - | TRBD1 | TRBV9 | CASSVGRQGEYPLHF | TGTGCCAGCAGCGTAGGCCGACAGGGGGAGTATCCCCTCCACTTT
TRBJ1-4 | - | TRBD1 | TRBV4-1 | CASSQADRAYEKLFF | TGCGCCAGCAGCCAGGCGGACAGGGCGTACGAAAAACTGTTTTTT
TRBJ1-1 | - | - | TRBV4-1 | CASSQVPDSMNTEAFF | TGCGCCAGCAGCCAAGTGCCGGACAGCATGAACACTGAAGCTTTCTTT
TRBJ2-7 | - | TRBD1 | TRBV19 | CASSIGDRASSYEQYF | TGTGCCAGTAGTATTGGGGACAGGGCTTCCTCCTACGAGCAGTACTTC
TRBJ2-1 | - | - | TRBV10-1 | CASSGGDEQFF | TGCGCCAGCAGTGGCGGGGACGAGCAGTTCTTC
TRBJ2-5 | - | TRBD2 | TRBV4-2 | CASSQDGTSGGAETQYF | TGTGCCAGCAGCCAAGATGGGACTAGCGGGGGGGCAGAGACCCAGTACTTC
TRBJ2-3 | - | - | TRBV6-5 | CASRFLGSDTQYF | TGTGCCAGCAGATTCCTAGGGAGCGATACGCAGTATTTT
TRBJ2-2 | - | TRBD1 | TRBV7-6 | CASSLTGAPTGELFF | TGTGCCAGCAGCTTAACAGGGGCCCCCACCGGGGAGCTGTTTTTT
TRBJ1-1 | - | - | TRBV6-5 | CASSYSKAAMNTEAFF | TGTGCCAGCAGTTACTCGAAGGCGGCCATGAACACTGAAGCTTTCTTT
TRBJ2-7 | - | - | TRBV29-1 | CSVEDSGDLAYEQYF | TGCAGCGTTGAAGATTCAGGGGACCTCGCCTACGAGCAGTACTTC
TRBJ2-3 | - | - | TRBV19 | CASSRTGSTDTQYF | TGTGCCAGTAGTAGAACAGGGTCGACAGATACGCAGTATTTT
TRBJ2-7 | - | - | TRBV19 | CASSIGGRNPPYEQYF | TGTGCCAGTAGTATCGGAGGACGTAACCCACCTTACGAGCAGTACTTC
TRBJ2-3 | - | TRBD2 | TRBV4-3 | CASSQALAGGPVDTQYF | TGCGCCAGCAGCCAAGCATTAGCGGGGGGGCCGGTAGATACGCAGTATTTT
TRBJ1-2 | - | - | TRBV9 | CASSVEMGRPLYGYTF | TGTGCCAGCAGCGTAGAAATGGGGAGGCCTCTCTATGGCTACACCTTC
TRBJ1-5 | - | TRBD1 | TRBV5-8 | CASSWGTGVQPQHF | TGTGCCAGCAGCTGGGGGACAGGGGTTCAGCCCCAGCATTTT